The sequence of this T cell receptor (beta chain) was determined in a study of technical replicates of blood from four donors. Sequenced by immunoSEQ multiplex PCR; TCRdb stores in-frame clones only, minus some. The sample lists approximately 76,000 clones, approximately 83% occurring once. This clone appeared once. This CDR3 comprises 14 residues. The ends lost 0 bases at V and 2 bases at J; junction bases unmatched: 3. The V gene's germline CDR1 is GTSNPN and CDR2 SVGIG (reference sequence). What was sequenced was PBMCs. V gene TRBV30 combines with J gene TRBJ2-5; TRBD2 matches at 7 bases. The sequence came from a human donor in good health. Some clones in this sample may be carry-over from other donors' samples. CDR3 nucleotide sequence: TGTGCCTGGAGTGTAGCTAGCGGACAAGAGACCCAGTACTTC. This gives the protein CAWSVASGQETQYF.